The 8 T cell receptor beta chains below come from one sample, sequenced in a study of cytomegalovirus exposure and HLA in healthy donors. The study ran its PCR with 60 Vbeta and 13 Jbeta primers. Repertoires were generated with immunoSEQ multiplex PCR, while TCRdb's copy carries only in-frame clones and drops some. Among approximately 150,000 clones listed, around four fifths were seen once. The sample consisted of PBMCs. The receptors here all came from a woman aged 55-75 years in good health and CMV-seropositive.

The CDR3 is CSVAGGQGLGEQYF. Here the CDR3 DNA reads TGCAGCGTTGCTGGGGGACAGGGGTTGGGCGAGCAGTACTTC. V gene TRBV29-1 combines with J gene TRBJ2-7, with 10 bases aligning to TRBD1. Germline-derived CDR1 and CDR2 are SQVTM and ANQGSEA. Trimming cost V 4 bases and J 6 bases; bases outside gene matches: 9. The CDR3 totals 14 residues.

Here the CDR3 reads CASSPAFSGFYNEQFF. As DNA, the CDR3 is TGTGCCAGCAGCCCAGCATTTAGCGGTTTCTACAATGAGCAGTTCTTC. This chain links TRBV5-4 with TRBJ2-1; the D gene is possibly TRBD2 (6 bases). The germline V gene has CDR1 SGHNT and CDR2 YYREEE (reference sequence). The CDR3 length is 16 residues. Trimming removed 4 bases from V and 3 bases from J, with 17 bases in between.

The V gene is TRBV6-5, the J gene TRBJ2-5, with 10 bases fitting TRBD2. V was pared by 7 bases and J by 4 bases, with 3 bases of the junction left unmatched. Germline CDR1 and CDR2: MNHEY and SVGAGI. CDR3 length: 13 amino acids. The CDR3 DNA reads as TGTGCCAGCACCCGGACTAGCGGAGAGACCCAGTACTTC. It specifies CASTRTSGETQYF.

J is TRBJ2-7 and V is TRBV4-1, with 7 bases aligning to TRBD1. The length of the CDR3 is 16 residues. V lost 4 bases, J lost 0 bases, and 9 bases stayed unmatched. CDR1 is MGHRA, CDR2 YSYEKL, per germline. CDR3 protein: CASSPVMGQPSYEQYF. For the CDR3, the DNA is TGCGCCAGCAGCCCGGTGATGGGACAGCCCTCCTACGAGCAGTACTTC.

This clone was observed a few times. The rearrangement links TRBV14 to TRBJ2-5, with a tentative D call TRBD1 (5 bases). V was pared by 0 bases and J by 4 bases, with 18 bases between. There are 17 residues in the CDR3. Per the germline V gene, CDR1 is SGHDN and CDR2 is FVKESK. The CDR3 nucleotides are TGTGCCAGCAGCCAAGATTTAGGGGCCCTGGAAGGAGAGACCCAGTACTTC. This encodes CASSQDLGALEGETQYF.

The chain couples TRBV19 to TRBJ1-1; 7 bases map to TRBD1. CDR3 size: 17 residues. Trimming took 1 base from V and 0 from J; bases not matched to a gene: 8. The germline gives CDR1 LNHDA, CDR2 SQIVND (reference sequence). The CDR3 DNA is TGTGCCAGTAGTATAGGTCGGGACAGAAACCTGAACACTGAAGCTTTCTTT. This encodes CASSIGRDRNLNTEAFF.

The J gene is TRBJ2-7, the V gene TRBV4-3; tentatively, D is TRBD2 (6 bases). The CDR3 is 18 amino acids. Germline V gene lookup returns CDR1 LGHNA and CDR2 YSLEER. The V gene lost 0 bases and the J gene lost 1 base, with 19 bases spanning the gap. The CDR3 DNA sequence: TGCGCCAGCAGCCAAGAGCCCGGTGGCAGCGGGCCTTCCTACGAGCAGTACTTC. As protein: CASSQEPGGSGPSYEQYF.

The chain is built from TRBV6-5 and TRBJ2-7, with D possibly being TRBD1 (5 bases). Germline CDR1 reads MNHEY; CDR2 reads SVGAGI. The length of the CDR3 is 12 residues. Trimming pared 5 bases from V and 5 bases from J, leaving 10 bases between. DNA for the CDR3: TGTGCCAGCAGTCCCGGACACGACGAGCAGTACTTC. Its translation: CASSPGHDEQYF.